This T cell receptor (beta chain) originates from a study of CD8 T cells in Susac syndrome. This CDR3 has 16 residues. V lost 3 bases and J lost 1, with 12 bases in between. Germline V lookup: CDR1 MNHEY, CDR2 SMNVEV (reference sequence). With random hexamers, roughly 0.45 to 1 ug RNA was reverse transcribed. Coverage of TCR beta CDR3 amplification by immunoSEQ multiplex PCR extended to 54 Vbeta and 13 Jbeta. TCRdb fed the immunoSEQ multiplex PCR reads into MiXCR, producing one record per CDR3 protein. This table holds around 62,000 distinct CDR3 sequences, around nine tenths found once. From blood CD8+ and CD4+ T cells, the TCR beta chain was sequenced.

Source material: CD8+ T cells from PBMCs. This sequence was found in a human donor in good health. J is TRBJ2-2 and V is TRBV27, with D possibly matching TRBD1 (5 bases). CDR3 sequence reads: CASSFLGRVNTGELFF. The DNA of the CDR3 is TGTGCCAGCAGTTTCTTAGGCAGGGTGAACACCGGGGAGCTGTTTTTT.